Here is one TCR beta chain with its context. The antigen remains undetermined. The data derive from a study of cytomegalovirus exposure and HLA in healthy donors. Study-wide findings and caveats: Presence/absence analyses rested on an assumption that sequencing depth was roughly uniform across donors.

There were likely unrecorded immune exposures, though donors were nominally healthy when sampled. With V trimmed by 5 bases and J by 0 bases, 4 bases remained unmatched. Germline V gene sequence: CDR1 LNHDA, CDR2 SQIVND (reference sequence). The CDR3 sequence is 16 residues long. PCR used 60 Vbeta primers and 13 Jbeta primers. The repertoire was sequenced with immunoSEQ multiplex PCR; TCRdb's copy has only in-frame clones and lacks some. There are around 120,000 clones in the sample; more than 65% occur only once, and 1.8% lies in the top ten. The J gene is TRBJ2-2, the V gene TRBV19; 9 positions match TRBD2. The receptor's source is a young man in good health and CMV-seronegative. Sequencing was done on a sample of PBMCs. The CDR3 spells CASSSLAGPNTGELFF. In DNA form, the CDR3 reads TGTGCCAGTAGTTCACTAGCGGGTCCGAACACCGGGGAGCTGTTTTTT.